This note documents a single T cell receptor beta chain sequence. Its antigen is still unknown. The RNA input was about 0.5 to 1 ug, and it was reverse transcribed with random hexamers. TCRdb fed the immunoSEQ multiplex PCR reads into MiXCR, producing one record per CDR3 protein. Among approximately 190,000 distinct CDR3 sequences listed, 90% to 95% were seen once. The data are from a study of CD8 T cells in Susac syndrome. The study, taken as a whole, reports: As the study acknowledged, the number of individuals who were part of its TCR sequencing and HLA analysis was relatively small.

From blood CD8+ and CD4+ T cells, the TCR beta chain was sequenced. Sequencing used CD4+ T cells from PBMCs. The clonotype comes from a human donor with Susac syndrome.

The CDR3 nucleotides are TGTGCCAGCTCTCAAGGTGGGCTTAACTACGAGCAGTACTTC. This codes for CASSQGGLNYEQYF. V is TRBV18 and J is TRBJ2-7, with no clear D. The germline V gene has CDR1 KGHSH and CDR2 LQKENI. This CDR3 has 14 amino acids. Trimming removed 6 bases from V and 3 bases from J, with 15 bases in between.